The 5 T cell receptor beta chains below were found in one sample sequenced in a study of post-analysis software for immune sequencing data. General observations from the study: Included in a set of roughly five TRBV segments more frequent in patients than controls were TRBV5-6, TRBV5-1 and TRBV20-1.

The antigens for these receptors are not known. Unique molecular identifiers featured in each of the TCR beta cDNA libraries. Using its own MiXCR run on the PCR reads, TCRdb lists one record per CDR3 protein. This table has hundreds of thousands of distinct CDR3 sequences, approximately 30% appearing once. The source material was blood. The receptors were sampled from a girl aged 5 to 17 with multiple sclerosis.

In this sample, this clonotype turned up once. V usage is TRBV14 and J usage is TRBJ2-5; no clear D. V was shortened by 1 base and J by 1 base, with 7 bases between the two germline ends. The germline V gene has CDR1 SGHDN and CDR2 FVKESK. This CDR3 spans 14 amino acids. The DNA for the CDR3 is TGTGCCAGCAGCCAAGTGGAGACCCAAGAGACCCAGTACTTC. Residues: CASSQVETQETQYF.

This chain connects TRBV20-1 to TRBJ1-5, with D uncertain. The CDR3 spans 14 residues. Trimming shortened V by 4 bases and J by 7 bases, and 17 bases separated the two germline ends. CDR1 is DFQATT, CDR2 SNEGSKA, per germline (reference sequence). CDR3 DNA: TGCAGTGCTAACAAGAACCCTCACAACCAGCCCCAGCATTTT. It encodes CSANKNPHNQPQHF.

This clonotype occurred a few times. CDR3 residues: CASSRMNRYQETQYF. CDR3 DNA sequence: TGTGCCAGCAGTCGTATGAACAGGTACCAAGAGACCCAGTACTTC. The chain carries TRBV2 and TRBJ2-5, with D possibly matching TRBD1 (5 bases). The germline V and J ends were trimmed by 5 bases and 0 bases, with 13 bases remaining between them. Germline CDR1 and CDR2: SNHLY and FYNNEI. The CDR3 loop spans 15 amino acids.

This clonotype was counted only a few times. This rearrangement joins TRBV3-1 to TRBJ2-4, with 9 bases identical to TRBD2. Matching the DNA end better, TRBJ2-7 makes the J call doubtful. The germline V gene has CDR1 LGHDT and CDR2 YNNKEL (reference sequence). The CDR3 is 13 residues long. The CDR3 DNA reads TGTGCCTCCCGCGGGACTAGCTCTGACGAGCAGTACTTC. Its translation: CASRGTSSDEQYF.

This clonotype has ten or more counts. The chain couples TRBV10-3 to TRBJ2-7; 8 bases map to TRBD2. Germline CDR1 ENHRY, CDR2 SYGVKD. V was clipped by 1 base and J by 2 bases; unmatched bases: 4. CDR3 size: 15 residues. CDR3 coding DNA: TGTGCCATCAGTGAGTATGGTAGCGGGGCCTACGAGCAGTACTTC. Its protein is CAISEYGSGAYEQYF.